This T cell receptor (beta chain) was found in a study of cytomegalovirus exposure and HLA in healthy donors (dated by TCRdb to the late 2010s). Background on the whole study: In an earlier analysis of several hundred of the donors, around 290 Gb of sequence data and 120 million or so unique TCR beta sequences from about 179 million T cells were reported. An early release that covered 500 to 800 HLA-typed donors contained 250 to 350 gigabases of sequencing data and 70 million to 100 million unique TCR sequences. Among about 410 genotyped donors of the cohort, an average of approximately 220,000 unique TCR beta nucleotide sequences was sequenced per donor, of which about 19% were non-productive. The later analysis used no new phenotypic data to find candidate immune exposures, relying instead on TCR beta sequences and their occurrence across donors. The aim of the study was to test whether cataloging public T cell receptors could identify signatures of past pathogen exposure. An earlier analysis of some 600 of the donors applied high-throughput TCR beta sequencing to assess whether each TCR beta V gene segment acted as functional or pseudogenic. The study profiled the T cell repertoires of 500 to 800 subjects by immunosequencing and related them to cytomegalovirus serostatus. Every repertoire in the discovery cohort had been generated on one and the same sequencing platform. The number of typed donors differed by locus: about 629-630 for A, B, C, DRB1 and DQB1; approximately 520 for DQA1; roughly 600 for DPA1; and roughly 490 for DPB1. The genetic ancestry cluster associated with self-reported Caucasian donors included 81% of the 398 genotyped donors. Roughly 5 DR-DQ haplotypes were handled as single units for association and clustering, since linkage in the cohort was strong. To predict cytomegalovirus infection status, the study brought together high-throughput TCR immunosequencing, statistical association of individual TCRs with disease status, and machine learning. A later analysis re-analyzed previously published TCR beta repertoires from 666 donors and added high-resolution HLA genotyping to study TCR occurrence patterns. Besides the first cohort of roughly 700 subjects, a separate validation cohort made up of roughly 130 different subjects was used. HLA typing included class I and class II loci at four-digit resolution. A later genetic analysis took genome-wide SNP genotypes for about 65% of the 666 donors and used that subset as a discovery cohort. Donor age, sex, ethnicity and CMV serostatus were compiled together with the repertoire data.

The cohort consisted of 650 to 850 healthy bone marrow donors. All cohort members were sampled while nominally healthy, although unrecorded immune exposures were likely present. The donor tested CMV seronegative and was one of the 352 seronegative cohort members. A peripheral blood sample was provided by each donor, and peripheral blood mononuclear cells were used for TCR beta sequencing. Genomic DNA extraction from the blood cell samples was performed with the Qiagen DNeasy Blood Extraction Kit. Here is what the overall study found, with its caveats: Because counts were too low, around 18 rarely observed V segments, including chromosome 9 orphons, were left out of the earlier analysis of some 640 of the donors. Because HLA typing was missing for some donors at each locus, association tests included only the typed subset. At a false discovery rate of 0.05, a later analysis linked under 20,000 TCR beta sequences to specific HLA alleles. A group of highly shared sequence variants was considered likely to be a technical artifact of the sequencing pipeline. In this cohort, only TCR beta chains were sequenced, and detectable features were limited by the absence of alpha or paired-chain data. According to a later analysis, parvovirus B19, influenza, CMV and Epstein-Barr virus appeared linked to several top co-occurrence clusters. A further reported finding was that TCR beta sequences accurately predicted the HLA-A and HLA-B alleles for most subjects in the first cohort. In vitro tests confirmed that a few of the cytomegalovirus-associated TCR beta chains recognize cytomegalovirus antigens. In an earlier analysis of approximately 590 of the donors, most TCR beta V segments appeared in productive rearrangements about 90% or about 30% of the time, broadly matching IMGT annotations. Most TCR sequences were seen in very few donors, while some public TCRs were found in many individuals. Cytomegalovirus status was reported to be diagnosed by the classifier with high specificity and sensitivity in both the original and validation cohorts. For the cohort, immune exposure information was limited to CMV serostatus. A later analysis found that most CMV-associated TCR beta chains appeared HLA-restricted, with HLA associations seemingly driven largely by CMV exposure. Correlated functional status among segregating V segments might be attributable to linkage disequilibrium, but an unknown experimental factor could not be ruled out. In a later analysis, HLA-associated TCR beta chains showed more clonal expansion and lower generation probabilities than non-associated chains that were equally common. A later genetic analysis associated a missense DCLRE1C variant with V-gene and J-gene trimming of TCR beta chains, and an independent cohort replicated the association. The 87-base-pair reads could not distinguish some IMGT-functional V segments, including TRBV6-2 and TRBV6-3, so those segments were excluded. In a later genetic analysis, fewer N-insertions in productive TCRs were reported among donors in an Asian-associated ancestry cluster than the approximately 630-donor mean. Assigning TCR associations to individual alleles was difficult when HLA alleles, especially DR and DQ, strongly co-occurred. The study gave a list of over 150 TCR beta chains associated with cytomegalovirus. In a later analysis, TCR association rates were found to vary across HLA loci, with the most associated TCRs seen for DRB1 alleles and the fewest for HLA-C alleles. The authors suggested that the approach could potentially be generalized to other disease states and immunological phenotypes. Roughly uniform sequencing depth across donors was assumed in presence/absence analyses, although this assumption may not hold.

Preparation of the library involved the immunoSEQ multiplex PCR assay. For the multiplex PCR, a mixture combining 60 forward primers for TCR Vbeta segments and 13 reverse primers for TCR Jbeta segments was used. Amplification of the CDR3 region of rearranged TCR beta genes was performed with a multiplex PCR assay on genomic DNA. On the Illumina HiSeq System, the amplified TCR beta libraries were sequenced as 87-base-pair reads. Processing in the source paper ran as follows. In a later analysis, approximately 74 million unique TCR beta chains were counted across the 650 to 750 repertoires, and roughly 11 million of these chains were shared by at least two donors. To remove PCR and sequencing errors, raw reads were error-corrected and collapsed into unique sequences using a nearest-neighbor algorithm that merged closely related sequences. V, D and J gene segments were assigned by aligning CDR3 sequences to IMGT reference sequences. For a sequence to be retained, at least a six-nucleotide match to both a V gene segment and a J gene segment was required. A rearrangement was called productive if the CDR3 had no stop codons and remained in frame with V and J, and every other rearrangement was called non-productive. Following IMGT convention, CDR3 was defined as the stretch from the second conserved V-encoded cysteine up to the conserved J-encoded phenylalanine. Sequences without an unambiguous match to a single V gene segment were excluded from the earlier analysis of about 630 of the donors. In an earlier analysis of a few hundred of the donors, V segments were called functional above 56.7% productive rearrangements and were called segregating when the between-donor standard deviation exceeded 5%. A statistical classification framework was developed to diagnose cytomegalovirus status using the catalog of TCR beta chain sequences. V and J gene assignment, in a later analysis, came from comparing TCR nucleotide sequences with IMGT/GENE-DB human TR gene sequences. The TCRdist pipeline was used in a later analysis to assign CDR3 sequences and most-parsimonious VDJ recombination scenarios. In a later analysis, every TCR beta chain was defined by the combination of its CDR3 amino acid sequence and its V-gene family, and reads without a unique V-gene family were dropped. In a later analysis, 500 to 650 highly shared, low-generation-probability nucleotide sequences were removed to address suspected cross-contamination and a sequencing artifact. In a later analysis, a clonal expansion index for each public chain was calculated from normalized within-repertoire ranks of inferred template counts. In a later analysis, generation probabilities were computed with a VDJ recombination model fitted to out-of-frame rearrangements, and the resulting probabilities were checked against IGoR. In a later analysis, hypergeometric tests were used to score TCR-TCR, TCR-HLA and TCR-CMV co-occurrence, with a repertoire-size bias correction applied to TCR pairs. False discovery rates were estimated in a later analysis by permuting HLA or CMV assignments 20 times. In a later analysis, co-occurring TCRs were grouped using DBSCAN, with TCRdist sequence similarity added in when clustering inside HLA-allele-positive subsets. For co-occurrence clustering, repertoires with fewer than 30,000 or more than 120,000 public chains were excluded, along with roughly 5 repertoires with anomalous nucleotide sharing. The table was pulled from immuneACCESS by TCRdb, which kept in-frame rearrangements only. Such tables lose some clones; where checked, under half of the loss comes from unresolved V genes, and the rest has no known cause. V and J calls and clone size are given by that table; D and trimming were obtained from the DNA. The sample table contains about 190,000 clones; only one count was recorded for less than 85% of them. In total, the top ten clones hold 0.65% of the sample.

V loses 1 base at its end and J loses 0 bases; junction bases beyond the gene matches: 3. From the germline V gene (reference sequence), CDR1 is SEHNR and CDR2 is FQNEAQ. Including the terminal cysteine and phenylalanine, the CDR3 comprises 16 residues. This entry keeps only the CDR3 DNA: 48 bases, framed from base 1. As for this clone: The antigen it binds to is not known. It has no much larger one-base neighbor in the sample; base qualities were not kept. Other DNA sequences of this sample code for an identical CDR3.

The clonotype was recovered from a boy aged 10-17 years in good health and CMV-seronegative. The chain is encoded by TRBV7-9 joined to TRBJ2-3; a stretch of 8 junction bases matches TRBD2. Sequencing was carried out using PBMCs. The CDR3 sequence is CASSLGASGSTDTQYF. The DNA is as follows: TGTGCCAGCAGCTTAGGGGCTAGCGGGAGCACAGATACGCAGTATTTT.